This T cell receptor (beta chain) comes out of a study of shared clonotypes between healthy human individuals. The CDR3 runs 15 residues. Germline values: CDR1 SEHNR, CDR2 FQNEAQ (reference sequence). V lost 2 bases and J lost 5; bases outside the gene matches: 7. Notes on this clone: What it recognizes is unknown.

Study findings and constraints: Among donors, the sharing of clonotypes was expected to be influenced by sequencing depth.

Loaded into unsorted PBMC replicate PCRs was roughly 300 ng DNA, 30,000 or so T cell genomes. This table comes from immunoSEQ multiplex PCR, and its TCRdb copy is limited to in-frame clones, with some not included. In the table there are about 490,000 clones, 70% to 80% of which are singletons. Sequencing input: PBMCs. The TCR comes from a woman in her thirties or forties in good health. Some clones in this sample may be carry-over from other donors' samples. This sequence joins TRBV7-9 and TRBJ2-3; 7 positions agree with TRBD1. The CDR3 sequence is CASSLMQGDGDTQYF. CDR3 nucleotide sequence: TGTGCCAGCAGCTTAATGCAGGGGGATGGAGATACGCAGTATTTT. Supplemented by reference TRBV7-9 and TRBJ2-3, the full variable domain reads DTGVSQNPRHKITKRGQNVTFRCDPISEHNRLYWYRQTLGQGPEFLTYFQNEAQLEKSRLLSDRFSAERPKGSFSTLEIQRTEQGDSAMYLCASSLMQGDGDTQYFGPGTRLTVL.